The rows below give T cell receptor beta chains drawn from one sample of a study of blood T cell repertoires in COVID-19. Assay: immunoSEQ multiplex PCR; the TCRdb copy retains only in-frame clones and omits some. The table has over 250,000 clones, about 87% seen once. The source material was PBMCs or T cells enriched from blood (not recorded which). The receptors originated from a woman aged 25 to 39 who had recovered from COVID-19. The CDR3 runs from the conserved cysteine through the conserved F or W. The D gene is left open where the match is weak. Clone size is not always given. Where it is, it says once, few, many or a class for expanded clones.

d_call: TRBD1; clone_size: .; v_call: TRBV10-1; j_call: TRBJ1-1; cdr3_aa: CASRGTGPNTEAFF; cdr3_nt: TGCGCCAGCAGAGGGACAGGACCCAACACTGAAGCTTTCTTT
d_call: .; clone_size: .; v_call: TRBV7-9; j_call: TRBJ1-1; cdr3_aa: CASSLSRVTEAFF; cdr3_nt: TGTGCCAGCAGCTTATCCAGGGTAACTGAAGCTTTCTTT
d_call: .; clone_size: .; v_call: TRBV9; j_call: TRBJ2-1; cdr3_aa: CASTIVRGTGYNEQFF; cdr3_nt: TGTGCCAGCACCATCGTCAGGGGAACGGGCTACAATGAGCAGTTCTTC
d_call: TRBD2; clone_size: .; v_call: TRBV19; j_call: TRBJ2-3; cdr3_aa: CASSNSSGGSTDTQYF; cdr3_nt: TGTGCCAGTAGTAATTCTAGCGGGGGCAGCACAGATACGCAGTATTTT
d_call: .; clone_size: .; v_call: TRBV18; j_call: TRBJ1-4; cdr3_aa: CASSPVGHANEKLFF; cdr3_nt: TGTGCCAGCTCACCGGTGGGACATGCTAATGAAAAACTGTTTTTT
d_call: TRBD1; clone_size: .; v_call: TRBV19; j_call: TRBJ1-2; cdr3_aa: CASSILRTGRSYTF; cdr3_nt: TGTGCCAGTAGTATACTCCGGACAGGGAGAAGCTACACCTTC
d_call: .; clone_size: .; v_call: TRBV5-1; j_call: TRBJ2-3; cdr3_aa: CASRLLAPTDTQYF; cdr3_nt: TGCGCCAGCCGACTTCTAGCACCCACAGATACGCAGTATTTT
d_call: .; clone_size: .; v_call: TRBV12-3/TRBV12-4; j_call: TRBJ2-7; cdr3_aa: CASSYDTYYEQYF; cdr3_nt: TGTGCCAGCAGTTACGACACCTACTACGAGCAGTACTTC
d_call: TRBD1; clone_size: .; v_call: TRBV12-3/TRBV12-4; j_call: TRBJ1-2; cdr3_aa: CASSLTGTDGYTF; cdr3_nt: TGTGCCAGCAGTTTAACGGGGACAGATGGCTACACCTTC
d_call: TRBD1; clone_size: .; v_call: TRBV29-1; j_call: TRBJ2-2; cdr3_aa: CSVEVSDRVIAGELFF; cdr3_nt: TGCAGCGTTGAGGTTTCGGACAGGGTGATCGCCGGGGAGCTGTTTTTT
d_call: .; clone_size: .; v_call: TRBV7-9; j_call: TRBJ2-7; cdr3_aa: CASSLVADEQYF; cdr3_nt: TGTGCCAGCAGCTTGGTCGCGGACGAGCAGTACTTC
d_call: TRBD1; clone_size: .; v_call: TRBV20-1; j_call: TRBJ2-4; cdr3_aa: CSASPGQGINIQYF; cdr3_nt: TGCAGTGCTAGTCCGGGACAGGGGATAAACATTCAGTACTTC
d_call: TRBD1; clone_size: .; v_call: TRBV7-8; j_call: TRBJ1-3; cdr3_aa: CASRLNRGLGNTIYF; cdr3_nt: TGTGCCAGCAGACTAAACAGGGGGCTGGGAAACACCATATATTTT
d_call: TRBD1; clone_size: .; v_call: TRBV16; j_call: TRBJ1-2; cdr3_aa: CASSQSVGQVTRWGYTF; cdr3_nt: TGTGCCAGCAGCCAAAGTGTGGGACAGGTGACACGATGGGGCTACACCTTC
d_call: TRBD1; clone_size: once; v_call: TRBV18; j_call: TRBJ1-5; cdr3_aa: CASADRADQPQHF; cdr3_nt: TGTGCCAGCGCCGACAGGGCGGATCAGCCCCAGCATTTT
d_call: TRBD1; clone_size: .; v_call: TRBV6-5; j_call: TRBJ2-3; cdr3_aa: CASGGTGPDTQYF; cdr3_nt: TGTGCCAGCGGGGGGACAGGGCCAGATACGCAGTATTTT
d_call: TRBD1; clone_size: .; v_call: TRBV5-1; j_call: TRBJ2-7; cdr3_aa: CASSPDLMGQLPEQYF; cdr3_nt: TGCGCCAGCAGTCCTGACCTTATGGGACAGTTACCCGAGCAGTACTTC
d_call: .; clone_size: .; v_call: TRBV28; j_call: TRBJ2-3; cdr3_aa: CASSSPSTDTQYF; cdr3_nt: TGTGCCAGCAGTTCCCCTAGCACAGATACGCAGTATTTT
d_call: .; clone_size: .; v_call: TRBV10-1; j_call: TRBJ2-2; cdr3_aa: CASSDNRGATGELFF; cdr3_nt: TGCGCCAGCAGTGATAATCGGGGGGCCACCGGGGAGCTGTTTTTT
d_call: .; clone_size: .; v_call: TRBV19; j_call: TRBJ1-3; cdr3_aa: CASSIMGAPGNTIYF; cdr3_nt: TGTGCCAGTAGTATTATGGGGGCGCCGGGAAACACCATATATTTT
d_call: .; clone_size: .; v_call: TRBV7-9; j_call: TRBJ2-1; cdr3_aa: CASTHSGGQSSYNEQFF; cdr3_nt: TGTGCCAGCACACACAGCGGTGGACAGAGCTCCTACAATGAGCAGTTCTTC
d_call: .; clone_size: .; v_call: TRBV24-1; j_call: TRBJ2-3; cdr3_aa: CATSDQGRGSTDTQYF; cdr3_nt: TGTGCCACCAGTGACCAGGGGAGGGGTAGCACAGATACGCAGTATTTT
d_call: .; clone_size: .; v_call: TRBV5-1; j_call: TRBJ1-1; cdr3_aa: CASSLDSPNTEAFF; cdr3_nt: TGCGCCAGCAGCTTGGACAGCCCGAACACTGAAGCTTTCTTT
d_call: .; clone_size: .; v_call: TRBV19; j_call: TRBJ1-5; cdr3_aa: CASSISGFGNQPQHF; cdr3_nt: TGTGCCAGTAGTATATCAGGGTTCGGCAATCAGCCCCAGCATTTT
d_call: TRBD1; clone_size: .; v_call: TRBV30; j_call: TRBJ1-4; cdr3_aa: CAWETGGSEKLFF; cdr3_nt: TGTGCCTGGGAGACAGGGGGTAGTGAAAAACTGTTTTTT
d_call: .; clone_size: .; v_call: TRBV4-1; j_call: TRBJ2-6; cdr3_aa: CASSPPRSSGANVLTF; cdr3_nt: TGCGCCAGCAGCCCCCCCAGGTCCTCTGGGGCCAACGTCCTGACTTTC
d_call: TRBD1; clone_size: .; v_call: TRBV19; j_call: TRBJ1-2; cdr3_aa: CASLRTGQGAYGYTF; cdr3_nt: TGTGCCAGTTTGAGAACGGGACAGGGGGCTTATGGCTACACCTTC
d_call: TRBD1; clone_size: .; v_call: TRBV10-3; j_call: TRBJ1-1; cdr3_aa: CAIREDRGGTEAFF; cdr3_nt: TGTGCCATCAGGGAGGACAGGGGAGGCACTGAAGCTTTCTTT
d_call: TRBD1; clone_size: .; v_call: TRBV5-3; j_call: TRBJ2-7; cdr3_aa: CARSARDRESYEQYF; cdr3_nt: TGTGCCAGAAGCGCGAGGGACAGGGAGTCCTACGAGCAGTACTTC
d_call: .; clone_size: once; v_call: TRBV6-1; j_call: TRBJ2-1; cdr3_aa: CASSEAGVYNEQFF; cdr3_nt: TGTGCCAGCAGTGAAGCAGGAGTGTACAATGAGCAGTTCTTC
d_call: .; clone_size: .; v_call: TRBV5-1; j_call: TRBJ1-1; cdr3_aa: CASSLGSGTGEAFF; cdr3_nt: TGCGCCAGCAGCTTGGGATCCGGAACGGGTGAAGCTTTCTTT
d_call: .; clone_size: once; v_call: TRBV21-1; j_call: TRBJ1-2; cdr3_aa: CASKKGGVEDYGYTF; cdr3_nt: TGTGCCAGCAAGAAAGGGGGAGTCGAAGACTATGGCTACACCTTC
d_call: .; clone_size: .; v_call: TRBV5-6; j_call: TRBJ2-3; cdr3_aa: CASSFFSDTQYF; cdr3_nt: TGTGCCAGCAGCTTCTTTTCGGATACGCAGTATTTT
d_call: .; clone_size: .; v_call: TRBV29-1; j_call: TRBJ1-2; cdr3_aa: CSVGNREYGYTF; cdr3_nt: TGCAGCGTTGGCAACAGGGAGTATGGCTACACCTTC
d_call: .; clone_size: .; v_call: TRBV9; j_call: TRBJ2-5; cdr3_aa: CASSVSGEETQYF; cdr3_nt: TGTGCCAGCAGCGTATCAGGGGAAGAGACCCAGTACTTC
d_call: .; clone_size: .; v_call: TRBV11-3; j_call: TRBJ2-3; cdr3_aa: CASSLGASSTDTQYF; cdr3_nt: TGTGCCAGCAGCTTGGGGGCTTCTAGCACAGATACGCAGTATTTT
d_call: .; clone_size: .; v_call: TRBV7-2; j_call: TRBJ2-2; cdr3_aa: CASSLNGDTDTGELFF; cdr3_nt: TGTGCCAGCAGCTTAAACGGAGATACGGACACCGGGGAGCTGTTTTTT
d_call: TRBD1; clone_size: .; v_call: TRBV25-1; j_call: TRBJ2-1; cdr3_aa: CASSATGNEQFF; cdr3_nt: TGTGCCAGCAGTGCGACAGGGAATGAGCAGTTCTTC
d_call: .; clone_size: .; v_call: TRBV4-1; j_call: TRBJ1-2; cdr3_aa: CASSPSNRAGDGYTF; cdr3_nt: TGCGCCAGCAGCCCCTCAAATAGGGCAGGGGACGGCTACACCTTC
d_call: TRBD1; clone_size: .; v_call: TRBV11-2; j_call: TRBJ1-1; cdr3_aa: CASSLDRGNTEAFF; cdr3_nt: TGTGCCAGCAGCTTGGACAGGGGCAACACTGAAGCTTTCTTT
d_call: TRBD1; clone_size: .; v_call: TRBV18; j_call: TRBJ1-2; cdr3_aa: CASSPSGGNGYTF; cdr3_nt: TGTGCCAGCTCACCATCAGGGGGGAACGGCTACACCTTC
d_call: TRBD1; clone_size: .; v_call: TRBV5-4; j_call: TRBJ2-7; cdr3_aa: CASSARDSASYEQYF; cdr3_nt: TGTGCCAGCAGCGCCCGGGACAGTGCCTCCTACGAGCAGTACTTC